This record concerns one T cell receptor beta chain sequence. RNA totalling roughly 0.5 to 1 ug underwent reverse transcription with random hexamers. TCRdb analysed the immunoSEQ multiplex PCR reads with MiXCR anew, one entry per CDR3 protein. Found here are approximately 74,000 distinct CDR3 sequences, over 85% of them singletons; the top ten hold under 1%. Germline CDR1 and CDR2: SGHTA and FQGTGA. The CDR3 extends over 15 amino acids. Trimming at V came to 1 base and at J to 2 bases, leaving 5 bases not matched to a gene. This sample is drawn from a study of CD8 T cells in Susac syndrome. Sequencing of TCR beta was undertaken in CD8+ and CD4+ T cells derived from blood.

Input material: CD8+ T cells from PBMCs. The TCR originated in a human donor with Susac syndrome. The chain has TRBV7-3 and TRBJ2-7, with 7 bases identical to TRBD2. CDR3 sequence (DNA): TGTGCCAGCAGCTTAAATCCTAGCGGCCCCTACGAGCAGTACTTC. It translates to CASSLNPSGPYEQYF.